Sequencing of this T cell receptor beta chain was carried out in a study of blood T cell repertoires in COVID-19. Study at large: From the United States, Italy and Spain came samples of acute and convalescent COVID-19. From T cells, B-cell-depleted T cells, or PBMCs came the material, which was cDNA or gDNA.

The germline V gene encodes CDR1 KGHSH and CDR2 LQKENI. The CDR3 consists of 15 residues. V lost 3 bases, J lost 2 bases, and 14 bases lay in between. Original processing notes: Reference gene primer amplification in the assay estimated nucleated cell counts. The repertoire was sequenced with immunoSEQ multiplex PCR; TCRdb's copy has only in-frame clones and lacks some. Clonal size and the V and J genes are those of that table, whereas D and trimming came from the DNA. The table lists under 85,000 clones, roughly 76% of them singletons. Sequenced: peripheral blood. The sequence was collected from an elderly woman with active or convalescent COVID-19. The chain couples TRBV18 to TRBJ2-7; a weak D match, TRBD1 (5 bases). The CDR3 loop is CASSPAAGKPYEQYF. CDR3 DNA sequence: TGTGCCAGCTCACCGGCGGCAGGGAAACCCTACGAGCAGTACTTC.